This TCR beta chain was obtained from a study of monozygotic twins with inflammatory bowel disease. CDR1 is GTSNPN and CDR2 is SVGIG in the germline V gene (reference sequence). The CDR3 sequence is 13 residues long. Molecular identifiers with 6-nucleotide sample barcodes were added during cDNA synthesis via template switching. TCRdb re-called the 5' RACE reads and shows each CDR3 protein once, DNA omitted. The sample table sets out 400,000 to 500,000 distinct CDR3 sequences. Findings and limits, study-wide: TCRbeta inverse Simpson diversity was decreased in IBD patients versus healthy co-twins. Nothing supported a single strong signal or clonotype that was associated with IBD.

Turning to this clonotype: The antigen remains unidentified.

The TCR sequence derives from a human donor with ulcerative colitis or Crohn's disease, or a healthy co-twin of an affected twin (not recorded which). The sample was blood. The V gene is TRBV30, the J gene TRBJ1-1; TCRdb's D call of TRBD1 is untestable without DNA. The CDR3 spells CAWRGPPRTEAFF.